The subject of this entry is one T cell receptor (beta chain). Its antigen is unidentified. Those with alopecia areata gave lesional scalp punch biopsies and peripheral blood. A FACSAria was used to sort CD4+ and CD8+ T cells. These cells came from PBMCs. This sample is drawn from a study of CD8+ T cells in alopecia areata. Following RNA extraction, reverse transcription yielded cDNA that acted as the sequencing template. Method: immunoSEQ multiplex PCR; TCRdb's copy keeps in-frame clones and lacks some. The data hold about 180,000 clones, with about 70% observed a single time. Germline V CDR1 and CDR2: GTSNPN, SVGIG (reference sequence). Trimming shortened V by 0 bases and J by 12 bases, and 11 bases separated the two germline ends. CDR3 length: 12 residues. Overall study findings and caveats: Mice gave a clearer picture of TCR sharing than patients did, possibly for HLA-related reasons. In scalp samples, resident alphabeta T cells of normal skin are also sequenced.

The receptor was derived from a human donor with alopecia areata. The source material was CD8+ T cells sorted from blood, sampled at week 0. V usage is TRBV30 and J usage is TRBJ1-4; D not resolved. The CDR3 here is CAWSVTSGELFF. In DNA, the CDR3 is TGTGCCTGGAGTGTAACGAGCGGGGAACTGTTTTTT.